This is a list of T cell receptor beta chains from one sample in a study of blood T cell repertoires in COVID-19. Produced via immunoSEQ multiplex PCR; TCRdb's table is partial and in-frame only. This sample yields about 190,000 clones, of which less than 80% are seen a single time; approximately 12% belongs to the top ten. Sequencing was carried out using peripheral blood. These receptors all stem from a man in his fifties who had recovered from COVID-19. Each CDR3 is given with its conserved first and last residue.

j_call v_call cdr3_aa
TRBJ2-7 TRBV28 CASSAPTSGSHEQYF
TRBJ2-3 TRBV3-1/TRBV3-2 CASSLDRVRGTDTQYF
TRBJ2-3 TRBV6-6 CASSLAGVQYF
TRBJ2-5 TRBV6-1 CASSERGETQYF
TRBJ1-2 TRBV7-9 CASSSRTRYGYTF
TRBJ2-2 TRBV10-1 CASRNSGTGELFF
TRBJ1-4 TRBV3-1/TRBV3-2 CASSQVLGSGNEKLFF
TRBJ2-1 TRBV19 CASSRLAGVLVGSYNEQFF
TRBJ2-6 TRBV6-1 CASSERSSGANVLTF
TRBJ2-1 TRBV3-1/TRBV3-2 CASSRRTGAYNEQFF
TRBJ2-1 TRBV30 CAWSLAGGNNEQFF
TRBJ2-1 TRBV9 CASSVAGLDFNEQFF
TRBJ2-1 TRBV11-2 CASSFGSGYVGNEQFF
TRBJ2-7 TRBV6-5 CASSSSEDYEQYF
TRBJ1-4 TRBV28 CASSFVDSHHEKLFF
TRBJ2-1 TRBV24-1 CATSDSPRRVGLGYNEQFF
TRBJ1-1 TRBV27 CASSLNRGHTEAFF
TRBJ2-6 TRBV30 CAWSLAGVFPSGANVLTF
TRBJ1-4 TRBV29-1 CSVEGPANEKLFF
TRBJ2-3 TRBV2 CASSPAGVRTDTQYF
TRBJ1-1 TRBV6-5 CASSRQGTEAFF
TRBJ2-2 TRBV18 CASSLGQGGTGELFF
TRBJ1-1 TRBV9 CASSVMDRGTTEAFF
TRBJ2-7 TRBV19 CASSEGGALEQYF
TRBJ2-1 TRBV24-1 CATSDPGASYNEQFF
TRBJ2-4 TRBV9 CASSAGQGAYIQYF
TRBJ1-2 TRBV18 CASSPPGGYGYTF
TRBJ2-7 TRBV5-6 CASSFQGISYEQYF
TRBJ2-7 TRBV7-3 CASSSWTGGEQYF
TRBJ2-3 TRBV5-1 CASSPSSGYTDTQYF
TRBJ2-3 TRBV19 CASREDRGHDTQYF
TRBJ1-6 TRBV28 CAEQGGGTGLLHF
TRBJ2-7 TRBV7-9 CASSQGLASEQYF